The 5 T cell receptor beta chains in this list originate from one sample, sequenced in a study of blood T cell repertoires in COVID-19. Some clones are missing from TCRdb's copy, which holds only in-frame ones; the method was immunoSEQ multiplex PCR. The data hold 380,000 or so clones, with 89% observed a single time. Sequenced input: peripheral blood. All receptors come from a man in his forties or fifties with acute or convalescent COVID-19.

This clone was picked up one time. DNA for the CDR3: TGTGCCAGCAGCCGGGCGGGCAAGAACACCGGGGAGCTGTTTTTT. Protein product: CASSRAGKNTGELFF. The gene calls are TRBV9 and TRBJ2-2; D is perhaps TRBD2 (5 bases). The germline gives CDR1 SGDLS, CDR2 YYNGEE. Trimming shortened V by 4 bases and J by 1 base, and 11 bases separated the two germline ends. This CDR3 has 15 residues.

This rearrangement joins TRBV9 to TRBJ1-3; the D gene is possibly TRBD1 (5 bases). Trimming left V 4 bases short and J 8 bases short, with 13 bases between. The CDR3 length is 13 residues. CDR1 SGDLS and CDR2 YYNGEE come from the germline V gene. This CDR3 is CASSQDIAYTIYF. The CDR3 DNA sequence: TGTGCCAGCAGCCAGGACATCGCTTACACCATATATTTT.

The chain joins TRBV5-1 to TRBJ1-6; 9 bases agree with TRBD1. V gave up 5 bases and J gave up 6 bases; unmatched junction bases: 3. This CDR3 comprises 14 residues. The germline V gene encodes CDR1 SGHRS and CDR2 YFSETQ. CDR3 sequence: CASSSGQGNSPLHF. The CDR3 coding sequence is TGCGCCAGCAGTTCGGGACAGGGTAATTCACCCCTCCACTTT.

The rearrangement joins TRBV9 to TRBJ2-1, with 11 bases that match TRBD2. J gave up 5 bases and V 2 bases, and 3 bases lay outside the gene matches. Germline values: CDR1 SGDLS, CDR2 YYNGEE. CDR3 length: 15 residues. DNA for the CDR3: TGTGCCAGCAGCGTTGGGACTAGCGGCCACAATGAGCAGTTCTTC. Translating gives CASSVGTSGHNEQFF.

The chain is built from TRBV7-9 and TRBJ2-3; 9 bases map to TRBD2. The CDR3 runs 16 residues. After removal of 2 bases from V and 9 bases from J, the junction contained 12 bases not matched to a gene. CDR1 is SEHNR and CDR2 is FQNEAQ in the germline V gene (reference sequence). CDR3 DNA: TGTGCCAGCAGCTTAAACCGGGCGGGGGGGCGAGAGACGCAGTATTTT. It is translated as CASSLNRAGGRETQYF.